These 3 T cell receptor beta chains came from one sample sequenced in a study of beta chain features in type 1 diabetes. What these receptors recognize is not known. The study, taken as a whole, reports: Shortening that was moderate but significant affected the TCRB CDR3s of Type 1 diabetes patients in all four CD4+ subsets.

TCRB transcripts that were expressed got sequenced, as all of the isolated RNA had been reverse transcribed. The assay was immunoSEQ multiplex PCR, and TCRdb's table has in-frame clones only and misses some. Of more than 550,000 clones listed, more than 12% are singletons. The sample comprised naive CD4+ T cells from blood. These TCRs come from a young man with type 1 diabetes.

This chain uses TRBV2 with TRBJ2-5, with 7 positions matching TRBD1. There are 13 residues in the CDR3. The ends lost 6 bases at V and 2 bases at J; junction bases unmatched: 3. Germline lookup yields CDR1 SNHLY and CDR2 FYNNEI. DNA for the CDR3: TGTGCCAGCAGCCTACAGGGGCAAGAGACCCAGTACTTC. It is translated as CASSLQGQETQYF.

J is TRBJ1-1 and V is TRBV29-1, with no clear D. CDR3 length: 12 amino acids. Between the trimmed V and J ends, which lost 5 bases and 3 bases, there was a span of 10 bases. Germline V gene data show CDR1 as SQVTM and CDR2 as ANQGSEA. The DNA of the CDR3 is TGCAGCGTTTCTGGCATCTACACTGAAGCTTTCTTT. This sequence encodes CSVSGIYTEAFF.

The V and J genes are TRBV29-1 and TRBJ2-7; TRBD2 is a possible D gene (7 bases). The CDR3 has 15 amino acids. V lost 4 bases to trimming and J lost 0 bases, with 16 bases between them. The germline gives CDR1 SQVTM, CDR2 ANQGSEA. CDR3 DNA: TGCAGCGTTGGTGGGGGGGCGAGGAGCTCCTACGAGCAGTACTTC. Protein sequence: CSVGGGARSSYEQYF.